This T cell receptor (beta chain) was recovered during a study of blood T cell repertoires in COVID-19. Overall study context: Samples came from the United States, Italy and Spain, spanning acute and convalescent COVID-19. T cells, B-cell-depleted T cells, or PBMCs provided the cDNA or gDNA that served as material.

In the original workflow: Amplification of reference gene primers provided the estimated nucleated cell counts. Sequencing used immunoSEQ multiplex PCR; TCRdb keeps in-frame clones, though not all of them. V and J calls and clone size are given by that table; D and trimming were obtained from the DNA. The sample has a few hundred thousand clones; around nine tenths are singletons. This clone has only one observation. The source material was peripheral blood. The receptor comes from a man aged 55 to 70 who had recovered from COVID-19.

Here the CDR3 reads CASSLAGITRVSGNTIYF. The CDR3 coding sequence is TGTGCCAGCAGCTTGGCCGGAATTACGAGGGTCTCTGGAAACACCATATATTTT. The J gene is TRBJ1-3, the V gene TRBV5-4; D is ambiguous. This CDR3 has 18 amino acids. CDR1 and CDR2 from the germline V gene are SGHNT and YYREEE (reference sequence). V was trimmed by 0 bases and J by 0 bases, leaving 16 bases between them. The full variable domain, in which reference TRBV5-4 and TRBJ1-3 provide the parts outside the CDR3, is ETGVTQSPTHLIKTRGQQVTLRCSSQSGHNTVSWYQQALGQGPQFIFQYYREEENGRGNFPPRFSGLQFPNYSSELNVNALELDDSALYLCASSLAGITRVSGNTIYFGEGSWLTVV.